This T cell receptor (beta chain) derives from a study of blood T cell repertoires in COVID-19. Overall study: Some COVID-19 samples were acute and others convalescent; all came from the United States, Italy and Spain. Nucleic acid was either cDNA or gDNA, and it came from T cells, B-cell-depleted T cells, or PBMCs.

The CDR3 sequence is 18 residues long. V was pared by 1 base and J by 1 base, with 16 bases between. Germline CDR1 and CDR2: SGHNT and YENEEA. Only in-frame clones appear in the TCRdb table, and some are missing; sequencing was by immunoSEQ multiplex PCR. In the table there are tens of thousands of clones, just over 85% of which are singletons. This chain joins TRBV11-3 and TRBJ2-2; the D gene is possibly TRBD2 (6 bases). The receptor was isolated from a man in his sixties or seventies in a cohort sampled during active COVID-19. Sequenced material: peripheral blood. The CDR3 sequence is CASSLVAPSAENTGELFF. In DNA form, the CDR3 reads TGTGCCAGCAGCTTAGTGGCACCTAGCGCGGAGAACACCGGGGAGCTGTTTTTT.